The clone carrying this T cell receptor beta chain was detected only a few times. Its antigen is still unknown. CDR1 ENHRY and CDR2 SYGVKD come from the germline V gene. The CDR3 loop spans 14 amino acids. The V and J ends lost 7 bases and 5 bases, in that order; junction bases with no gene match: 8. Isolated RNA was reverse transcribed in full, so expressed TCRB transcripts were sequenced. Data came from immunoSEQ multiplex PCR; TCRdb stores just in-frame clones and leaves some out. The sample lists some 700,000 clones, 13% occurring once. This entry comes from a study of beta chain features in type 1 diabetes. Study-wide points: The study found moderately but significantly shorter TCRB CDR3s in all four CD4+ subsets of Type 1 diabetes patients.

Material: naive CD4+ T cells from blood. This receptor was identified in a man aged 18 to 29 with type 1 diabetes. This rearrangement joins TRBV10-3 to TRBJ1-1, with TRBD1 matching 9 bases. CDR3 sequence: CAIIEDRGGTEAFF. In DNA, the CDR3 is TGTGCCATCATCGAGGACAGGGGAGGAACTGAAGCTTTCTTT.